This section outlines one TCR beta chain sequence together with its context. This clonotype was seen ten or more times. Its antigen is still unknown. No much larger clonotype is one base removed from it; base qualities were not supplied. Every donor was a healthy Caucasian. The twin cohort consisted of three pairs of female monozygotic twins, all aged roughly 18 to 29 years. RNA for TCR libraries was isolated from peripheral blood mononuclear cells. The sample is drawn from a study of identical twins (dated by TCRdb to the mid-2010s). About the full investigation: TCR alpha and beta repertoires from monozygotic twins, unrelated adults of various ages and cord blood were deep-sequenced to test whether fetal clonotypes persist. To rule out contamination, the twin experiments were replicated at different times with different library preparation protocols.

The receptor library was made with 5' RACE. Sequencing relied on an Illumina HiSeq 2000. Template switching introduced a universal primer binding site; the final cDNA contained a unique molecular identifier, enabling accurate counting of TCR cDNA molecules. Specific primers in the conserved constant-segment region were used to synthesize first-strand cDNA for TCR alpha and beta chains. To control for contamination, every cDNA library was double barcoded, receiving both a SMART-Mk sample barcode and Illumina barcodes. TruSeq adapter sequences, together with Illumina sample barcodes, were added in two successive PCR steps. The TCR alpha and beta cDNA libraries were sequenced on the Illumina HiSeq platform using custom primers. The authors' analysis ran thus. Unique molecular identifiers were extracted from raw reads with MiGEC, and CDR3 positions were determined with MiXCR. For each individual, recombination models were inferred using an EM algorithm with the repgenHMM and IGoR tools. Shared clonotypes were analyzed with the tcR package in R, and sharing was normalized by the product of cloneset sizes. To study raw recombination without the effects of thymic and clonal selection, out-of-frame nonproductive sequences were analyzed. TCRdb reran the public reads through fastp at Q25 and MiXCR, keeping productive beta chains. Every distinct CDR3 protein forms one entry, paired with its most common genes and DNA. The V and J calls were determined by TCRdb, not by the authors. The sample table records 700,000 or so distinct CDR3 sequences; 8.6% of these occur just once. Jointly, the top ten make up about 0.98% of the sample.

The paper as a whole reports these results and caveats: The excess sharing between twins in beta out-of-frame sequences was weaker because fewer shared sequences reduced the signal-to-noise ratio. Invariant T cells such as MAIT and iNKT could partly confound zero-insertion analyses, although diverse VJ usage argued against such confounding for most clonotypes. Because the same donors could not be followed over many years, the conclusions depended on cross-sectional statistical analysis. Compared with coincidental sharing between unrelated individuals, an excess of low generation-probability sequences was observed among out-of-frame TCR alpha sequences shared between twins. In monozygotic twins, recombination models systematically underestimated out-of-frame TCR alpha sharing, but the models matched the sharing seen between unrelated individuals. Abundant cord blood beta clonotypes carried fewer insertions; young adult naive repertoires showed a weaker similar trend, while memory repertoires showed none.

A further study also used this sample, focusing on yellow fever vaccine responses in identical twins. As the second paper documents: The T cell response to vaccination in identical twins was reported by the authors to appear partly convergent and partly personalized. In the study, vaccine-responding T cell clones were precisely tracked in identical twins.

The sequence came from a woman aged 18 to 35 in good health. The specimen sequenced was PBMCs.

The CDR3 protein: CASSPSILNMNTEAFF. The nucleotide sequence is given as TGTGCCAGCTCACCGTCAATTCTCAATATGAACACTGAAGCTTTCTTT. The sequence links TRBV18 to TRBJ1-1; the D gene is unclear. CDR1 and CDR2 were assigned from the germline V gene as KGHSH and LQKENI. V was cut back by 3 bases and J by 0 bases, leaving a gap of 14 bases between them. The CDR3, cysteine through phenylalanine, is 16 amino acids long. Of all the DNA, just the CDR3 is kept, 48 bases in frame from base 1. Outside the CDR3, residues come from the reference TRBV18 and TRBJ1-1 proteins, so the full variable domain is: NAGVMQNPRHLVRRRGQEARLRCSPMKGHSHVYWYRQLPEEGLKFMVYLQKENIIDESGMPKERFSAEFPKEGPSILRIQQVVRGDSAAYFCASSPSILNMNTEAFFGQGTRLTVV.